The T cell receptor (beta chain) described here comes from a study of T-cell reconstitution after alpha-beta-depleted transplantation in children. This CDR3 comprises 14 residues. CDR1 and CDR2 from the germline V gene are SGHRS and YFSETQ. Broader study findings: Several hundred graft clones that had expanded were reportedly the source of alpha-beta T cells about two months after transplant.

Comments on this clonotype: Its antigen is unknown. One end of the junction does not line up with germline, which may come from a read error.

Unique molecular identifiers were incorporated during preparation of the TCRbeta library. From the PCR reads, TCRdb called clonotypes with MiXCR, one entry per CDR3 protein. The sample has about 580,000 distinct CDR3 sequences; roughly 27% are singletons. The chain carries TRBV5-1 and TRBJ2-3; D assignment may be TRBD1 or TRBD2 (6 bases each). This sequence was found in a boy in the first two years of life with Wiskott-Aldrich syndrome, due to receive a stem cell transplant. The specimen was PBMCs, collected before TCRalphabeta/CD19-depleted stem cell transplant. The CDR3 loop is CASTLGGRTDTQYF. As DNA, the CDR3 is TGCGCCAGCACCTTGGGGGGCCGCACAGATACGCAGTATTTT. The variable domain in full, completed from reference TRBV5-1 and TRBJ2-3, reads KAGVTQTPRYLIKTRGQQVTLSCSPISGHRSVSWYQQTPGQGLQFLFEYFSETQRNKGNFPGRFSGRQFSNSRSEMNVSTLELGDSALYLCASTLGGRTDTQYFGPGTRLTVL.